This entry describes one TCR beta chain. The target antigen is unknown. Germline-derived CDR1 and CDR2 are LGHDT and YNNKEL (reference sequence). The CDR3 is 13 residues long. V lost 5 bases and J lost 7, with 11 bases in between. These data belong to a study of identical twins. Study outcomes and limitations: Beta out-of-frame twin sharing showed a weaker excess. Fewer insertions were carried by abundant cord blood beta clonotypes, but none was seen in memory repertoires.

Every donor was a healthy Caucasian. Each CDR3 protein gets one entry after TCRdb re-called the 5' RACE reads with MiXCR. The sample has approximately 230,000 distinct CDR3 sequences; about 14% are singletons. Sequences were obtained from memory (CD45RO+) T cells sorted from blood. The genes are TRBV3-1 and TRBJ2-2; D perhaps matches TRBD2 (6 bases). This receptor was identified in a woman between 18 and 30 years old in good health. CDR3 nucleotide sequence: TGTGCCAGCAGCTACCCCGGGGGCGGGGAGCTGTTTTTT. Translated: CASSYPGGGELFF.